The 23 T cell receptor beta chains below all came from one sample that was sequenced in a study of shared clonotypes between healthy human individuals. The naive CD8 fraction comprised CD45RO-negative cells positively selected for CCR7 and excluded terminally differentiated effector memory CD45RA+ cells. This table comes from immunoSEQ multiplex PCR, and its TCRdb copy is limited to in-frame clones, with some not included. The table lists more than 550,000 clones, just over 90% of them singletons, with approximately 24% in the top ten. Sequences were obtained from naive CD8+ T cells sorted from blood. These receptors all stem from a young man in good health.

The rearrangement links TRBV19 to TRBJ2-1, with TRBD2 matching 8 bases. CDR1 LNHDA and CDR2 SQIVND come from the germline V gene (reference sequence). CDR3 length: 15 amino acids. The V gene end was trimmed by 7 bases and the J gene end by 0 bases; junction bases not matched to a gene: 5. The DNA for the CDR3 is TGTGCCAGTACAATAGCGGGGAGCTCCTACAATGAGCAGTTCTTC. Its translation: CASTIAGSSYNEQFF.

Turning to this clone: The same CDR3 can be traced to other DNA sequences in this sample. V gene TRBV6-6 combines with J gene TRBJ2-1; 11 bases are shared with TRBD2. J lost 3 bases, V lost 5 bases, and 3 bases had no gene match. The CDR3 runs 15 residues. Germline V gene sequence: CDR1 MNHNY, CDR2 SVGAGI (reference sequence). Here the CDR3 reads CASSRTSGGYNEQFF. The CDR3 nucleotides are TGTGCCAGCAGTCGAACTAGCGGGGGCTACAATGAGCAGTTCTTC.

The chain employs TRBV11-2 and TRBJ2-7, with 9 bases fitting TRBD2. This CDR3 has 16 residues. V shed 0 bases, J shed 7 bases, and the junction held 10 bases outside the gene matches. Germline CDR1 SGHAT, CDR2 FQNNGV. Written as DNA, the CDR3 is TGTGCCAGCAGCTTAGAATTGGGACTAGCTGACTCAGAGCAGTACTTC. Translated, it gives CASSLELGLADSEQYF.

Written as DNA, the CDR3 is TGTGCCAGCAGCTTACCCCTCGAGGGCTGGGAGACCCAGTACTTC. It codes for CASSLPLEGWETQYF. This chain links TRBV7-7 with TRBJ2-5, with D perhaps matching TRBD2 (5 bases). The germline V gene encodes CDR1 SSHAT and CDR2 FNYEAQ (reference sequence). The V end lost 2 bases, the J end lost 5 bases, and 15 bases lay between the germline ends. The CDR3 has 15 residues.

The chain recombines TRBV7-9 with TRBJ1-4; 9 bases map to TRBD1. V lost 4 bases and J lost 6; bases outside the gene matches: 6. Germline CDR1 and CDR2: SEHNR and FQNEAQ (reference sequence). The CDR3 contains 15 residues. The CDR3 reads CASSYRGQYDEKLFF. CDR3 coding DNA: TGTGCCAGCAGCTACAGGGGGCAGTATGATGAAAAACTGTTTTTT.

The chain carries TRBV7-9 and TRBJ1-1; D unresolved. This CDR3 is built from 11 residues. From germline, CDR1 is SEHNR and CDR2 FQNEAQ (reference sequence). V dropped 7 bases and J dropped 3 bases, with 6 bases sitting between them. The CDR3 here is CASTKDTEAFF. The CDR3 DNA is TGTGCCAGCACCAAAGACACTGAAGCTTTCTTT.

For this clone: One junction end does not reproduce the germline sequence, and a read error may be involved. The V call is TRBV7-2, the J call TRBJ2-2; 9 bases align to TRBD2. The CDR3 sequence is 16 residues long. CDR1 is SGHTA, CDR2 FQGNSA, per germline. CDR3: CANSLGIAGAEGELFF. The CDR3 nucleotides read TGTGCCAACAGCTTAGGAATAGCGGGAGCAGAAGGGGAGCTGTTTTTT.

As to this clone: The same CDR3 also results from other DNA sequences found in this sample. The chain recombines TRBV4-3 with TRBJ2-1, with D perhaps TRBD2 (5 bases). Trimming took 1 base from V and 0 from J, leaving 7 bases between them. The length of the CDR3 is 15 residues. Germline-derived CDR1 and CDR2 are LGHNA and YSLEER. The CDR3 DNA sequence: TGCGCCAGCAGCCAAGGGGAGAGCTCCTACAATGAGCAGTTCTTC. The encoded protein is CASSQGESSYNEQFF.

The chain links TRBV4-1 to TRBJ2-7, with D possibly being TRBD1 (5 bases). From germline, CDR1 is MGHRA and CDR2 YSYEKL. The ends were cut back, 0 bases at V and 0 bases at J, with 12 bases in the middle. This CDR3 is built from 16 residues. In DNA form, the CDR3 reads TGCGCCAGCAGCCAAGAATTACAGGCAAGCTCCTACGAGCAGTACTTC. This sequence encodes CASSQELQASSYEQYF.

The chain couples TRBV23-1 to TRBJ2-2; 7 positions agree with TRBD1. TRBV23-1 is given ORF status, its function remaining uncertain. Trimming took 4 bases from V and 5 from J; bases not matched to a gene: 10. CDR3 length: 16 residues. Here the CDR3 DNA reads TGCGCCAGCAGTCCCCTAGCCAGGGGGTGGACCGGGGAGCTGTTTTTT. This translates into CASSPLARGWTGELFF.

The chain recombines TRBV7-8 with TRBJ2-7; no clear D gene. The CDR3 spans 12 residues. Germline lookup yields CDR1 SGHVS and CDR2 FQNEAQ. The V end was cut by 3 bases, the J end by 1 base, with 4 bases between. The CDR3 region has the DNA TGTGCCAGCAGCTTCTCTTCCTACGAGCAGTACTTC. It yields the protein CASSFSSYEQYF.

The chain combines TRBV30 with TRBJ1-2, with D maybe TRBD1 (6 bases). Germline V gene sequence: CDR1 GTSNPN, CDR2 SVGIG (reference sequence). The CDR3 is 13 amino acids. Trimming cost V 8 bases and J 3 bases, with 16 bases left between them. The CDR3 bases are TGTGCCAATAGGGCGGGGGGCGACTATGGCTACACCTTC. Protein: CANRAGGDYGYTF. The full variable domain, completed using reference TRBV30 and TRBJ1-2, is SQTIHQWPATLVQPVGSPLSLECTVEGTSNPNLYWYRQAAGRGLQLLFYSVGIGQISSEVPQNLSASRPQDRQFILSSKKLLLSDSGFYLCANRAGGDYGYTFGSGTRLTVV.

This chain connects TRBV7-2 to TRBJ2-3; tentative D call: TRBD2 (5 bases). The CDR3 totals 14 residues. Germline values: CDR1 SGHTA, CDR2 FQGNSA. V gave up 8 bases and J gave up 3 bases, with 15 bases separating them. The CDR3 DNA is TGTGCCAGCCTCCCTCGGGCGGGTACAGATACGCAGTATTTT. It yields the protein CASLPRAGTDTQYF.

This rearrangement joins TRBV7-6 to TRBJ2-2; 10 nucleotides line up with TRBD1. The V and J ends lost 1 base and 3 bases, in that order; junction bases with no gene match: 2. Germline V gene sequence: CDR1 SGHVS, CDR2 FNYEAQ. The CDR3 runs to 16 residues. The CDR3 is CASSLVGTGDTGELFF. CDR3 nucleotide sequence: TGTGCCAGCAGCTTAGTAGGGACAGGGGACACCGGGGAGCTGTTTTTT.

The genes are TRBV7-8 and TRBJ2-4, with 8 bases lining up with TRBD2. CDR3 length: 15 residues. Trimming removed 1 base from V and 7 bases from J; junction bases left unmatched: 6. Germline V lookup: CDR1 SGHVS, CDR2 FQNEAQ. This chain's CDR3 is CASSLVSGSMNIQYF. The CDR3, as DNA: TGTGCCAGCAGCTTAGTCAGCGGGAGTATGAACATTCAGTACTTC. Variable domain in full (rest from reference TRBV7-8 and TRBJ2-4): GAGVSQSPRYKVAKRGQDVALRCDPISGHVSLFWYQQALGQGPEFLTYFQNEAQLDKSGLPSDRFFAERPEGSVSTLKIQRTQQEDSAVYLCASSLVSGSMNIQYFGAGTRLSVL.

This CDR3 reads CASSLVPSLGTEAFF. CDR3 bases: TGTGCCAGCAGCTTAGTTCCCAGCCTGGGCACTGAAGCTTTCTTT. The chain has TRBV11-3 and TRBJ1-1; D call uncertain. Germline CDR1 is SGHNT and CDR2 is YENEEA. The V end was cut by 1 base, the J end by 4 bases, with 13 bases between. This CDR3 has 15 residues.

This chain's CDR3 is CSVVDTEYNEQFF. CDR3 DNA sequence: TGCAGCGTTGTGGACACTGAATACAATGAGCAGTTCTTC. The V and J genes are TRBV29-1 and TRBJ2-1; weak D call: TRBD1 (5 bases). Trimming removed 4 bases from V and 4 bases from J, with 11 bases in between. Germline CDR1 and CDR2: SQVTM and ANQGSEA. The CDR3 is 13 residues long.

V usage is TRBV18 and J usage is TRBJ1-1; no clear D. Between the trimmed V and J ends, which lost 2 bases and 2 bases, there was a span of 12 bases. Germline CDR1 is KGHSH and CDR2 is LQKENI. The CDR3 sequence is 15 residues long. The CDR3 DNA reads TGTGCCAGCTCACCAAATCCCCCTTTTAACACTGAAGCTTTCTTT. It translates to CASSPNPPFNTEAFF.

V and J are TRBV2 and TRBJ2-2, with D hard to call. The germline V and J ends were trimmed by 3 bases and 2 bases, with 10 bases remaining between them. Looked up from germline, CDR1 is SNHLY and CDR2 is FYNNEI. The CDR3 contains 15 residues. The CDR3, as DNA: TGTGCCAGCAGTGAGCCCCAGAGTAACACCGGGGAGCTGTTTTTT. It encodes CASSEPQSNTGELFF.

The rearrangement links TRBV30 to TRBJ2-1, with TRBD2 matching over 11 bases. The CDR3 length is 13 residues. From germline, CDR1 is GTSNPN and CDR2 SVGIG (reference sequence). After removal of 3 bases from V and 5 bases from J, the junction contained 0 bases not matched to a gene. The CDR3 reads CAWRLAGDNEQFF. For the CDR3, the DNA is TGTGCCTGGAGACTAGCGGGGGACAATGAGCAGTTCTTC.

The sample holds one count of this clone. The rearrangement uses TRBV27 and TRBJ2-7; D is perhaps TRBD2 (6 bases). Trimming stripped 6 bases from V and 6 bases from J, with 18 bases between. Germline assignment: CDR1 MNHEY and CDR2 SMNVEV (reference sequence). The CDR3 is 14 amino acids. CDR3 coding DNA: TGTGCCAGCAGCCCTTGGTGGGGGGATGGCGAGCAGTACTTC. Protein product: CASSPWWGDGEQYF.

This chain links TRBV2 with TRBJ1-2; D remains ambiguous. Per germline, CDR1 SNHLY and CDR2 FYNNEI. This CDR3 is 14 amino acids long. V was clipped by 2 bases and J by 4 bases, with 11 bases between them. The CDR3 nucleotides are TGTGCCAGCAGTGAATCGGGGTCCGGCTATGGCTACACCTTC. It translates to CASSESGSGYGYTF.

This chain links TRBV30 with TRBJ1-2; no reliable D call. The length of the CDR3 is 14 residues. Germline CDR1 and CDR2: GTSNPN and SVGIG (reference sequence). The V end was cut by 2 bases, the J end by 2 bases, with 12 bases between. The DNA for the CDR3 is TGTGCCTGGAGTCTAATGACTGGCAACTATGGCTACACCTTC. It yields the protein CAWSLMTGNYGYTF.